This T cell receptor (beta chain) derives from a study of T cells in Graves' hyperthyroidism and ophthalmopathy. Overall study results and limits: In validation, the model predicted ophthalmopathy. These predictions came a median about 6.8 months before onset. Within blood appeared most thyroid clonotypes that had expanded above 0.001. Ophthalmopathy was distinguished from stable hyperthyroidism by 13 V-J signatures.

RNA transcripts served as the template for amplifying TCR beta CDR3 regions. During a first-round RT-PCR of the TCR CDR3, the HTBI primer set was used. MiXCR, run by TCRdb on the multiplex PCR reads, gives a single entry per CDR3 protein. The data show about 400,000 distinct CDR3 sequences, 15% seen once. Newly diagnosed hyperthyroidism patients aged 18 to 65 years had disease lasting under 2 months. Trimming removed 0 bases at V and 5 bases at J, with 1 base between. The CDR3 is made up of 11 amino acids. CDR1 MNHNS and CDR2 SASEGT come from the germline V gene. This clonotype was detected ten times or more. Its cognate antigen is unknown.

Sequenced material: blood. The receptor was derived from a woman aged 25-40 years with Graves' hyperthyroidism. The genes are TRBV6-1 and TRBJ2-5; D unresolved. The chain's CDR3 is CASSEAETQYF. The CDR3 bases are TGTGCCAGCAGTGAAGCTGAGACCCAGTACTTC.